The present TCR beta chain was sequenced within a study of blood T cell repertoires in COVID-19 (dated by TCRdb to the early 2020s). Describing the broader study: Collaborator samples came from the United States, Italy and Spain and covered acute and convalescent phases of COVID-19. The prospective study material was composed of cDNA or gDNA derived from T cells, B-cell-depleted T cells, or PBMCs. Subjects who had been exposed to COVID-19, were actively infected with it, or had recovered from it provided the deeply sampled blood TCRbeta repertoires that made up the dataset. The repertoires were released in a freely available public database intended as a resource for research on the immune response to SARS-CoV-2. The samples were drawn from two sources: the first 160 participants of the ongoing ImmuneRACE study, and 1,000 to 1,500 subjects contributed by 6 global collaborators. The sample metadata nearly always contained a de-identified subject ID, COVID-19 status, age in years and sex. Where available, HLA class I and class II types were taken from metadata supplied by the sample provider and were not determined by assay-based typing.

V gives up 4 bases and J gives up 5 bases, and the segment between their germline ends measures 16 bases. From cysteine to phenylalanine, the CDR3 is 14 amino acids long. Only the CDR3 DNA is retained, 42 bases long and in frame from the first base. CDR1 and CDR2 are read off the germline V gene as SQVTM and ANQGSEA. Regarding this clone: The target of this receptor is not known. There are no base qualities to consult, and no much larger clone falls within one base.

The immunoSEQ Assay, a bias-controlled multiplex PCR, was used to amplify TCRbeta CDR3 regions from genomic DNA. In the original analysis: Nucleated cell counts per sample were estimated from amplification of reference gene primers within the assay. To quantify the absolute abundance of each unique TCRbeta CDR3 rearrangement, sequence reads were collapsed and filtered. For each sample, productive Simpson clonality was calculated by taking the square root of Simpson's diversity index across productive rearrangements. TCRdb provides this immuneACCESS table in a form limited to in-frame rearrangements. Some clones are lacking; in checked studies, under half of them reflect an unresolved V gene, and why the rest are absent is not known. That table supplies the V and J calls and clone size; D and trimming were determined from the DNA. This sample gives 55,000 to 60,000 clones in total; approximately 84% of them show up just once. The ten largest clones capture more than 15% of the sample.

Collaborating institutions collected whole blood in K2EDTA tubes following their own protocols. For TCRbeta analysis, collaborator samples were shipped as frozen whole blood, as isolated PBMCs, or as DNA extracted from either sample type. The full study reports these points: The amount of clinical and demographic metadata varied by source and participant and was provided uncurated.

The V and J segments used are TRBV29-1 and TRBJ2-3, and perhaps TRBD2 as D gene, on 7 matching bases. The clonotype was recovered from a man aged 65 to 85 with active COVID-19. The material sequenced was peripheral blood. The DNA sequence is TGCAGCGTTGGGCAAACAGGGAGGGGAGATACGCAGTATTTT. The encoded protein is CSVGQTGRGDTQYF.